These 18 T cell receptor beta chains were all obtained from the same sample, sequenced in a study of blood T cells in healthy people across ages. Next came a second PCR, run for about 6 to 11 cycles, which used a sample-barcoded 5' primer along with a J-beta primer mix. TCRdb fed the 5' RACE reads into MiXCR, producing one record per CDR3 protein. This table has 1,300,000 or so distinct CDR3 sequences, around 59% appearing once. Material: blood. Receptors originate from a man younger than 35 in good health.

There are a few counts of this clonotype. The chain uses TRBV2 and TRBJ2-4; possible D gene TRBD1, 6 bases. CDR1 is SNHLY and CDR2 is FYNNEI in the germline V gene. CDR3 length: 15 residues. Trimming took 1 base from V and 2 from J, leaving 9 bases between them. CDR3 region: CASSEVGAPKNIQYF. The CDR3, as DNA: TGTGCCAGCAGTGAAGTGGGGGCCCCCAAAAACATTCAGTACTTC.

Comments on this clonotype: A read error may produce the germline difference seen at one junction end. This chain uses TRBV27 with TRBJ2-5; 9 bases map to TRBD2. CDR1 and CDR2 from the germline V gene are MNHEY and SMNVEV (reference sequence). The CDR3 runs to 15 residues. The CDR3 bases are TGTGCCGGCAGTCCCCTAGCGGGGTACCAAGAGACCCAGTACTTC. As protein: CAGSPLAGYQETQYF.

The V call is TRBV10-3, the J call TRBJ2-1; 7 bases are shared with TRBD1. This CDR3 is 15 amino acids long. The ends lost 3 bases at V and 6 bases at J; junction bases unmatched: 8. Germline V CDR1 and CDR2: ENHRY, SYGVKD. For the CDR3, the DNA is TGTGCCATCAGTGACAGACAGGGATTTTTCAATGAGCAGTTCTTC. It is translated as CAISDRQGFFNEQFF.

The rearrangement joins TRBV12-3 or TRBV12-4 to TRBJ2-4; D perhaps matches TRBD2 (5 bases). V lost 5 bases, J lost 13 bases, and 18 bases lay in between. The CDR3 runs to 13 residues. Written as DNA, the CDR3 is TGTGCCAGCAGTACCATCGCACGTGGGGAGCAGTACTTC. It translates to CASSTIARGEQYF.

This clonotype is a singleton in its sample. V and J are TRBV27 and TRBJ1-1; TRBD1 might be the D (5 bases). The CDR3 is 16 residues long. Per the germline V gene, CDR1 is MNHEY and CDR2 is SMNVEV (reference sequence). Trimming took off 1 base at V and 3 bases at J, with 15 bases between the two ends. The chain's CDR3 is CASSLFGAVGYTEAFF. For the CDR3, the DNA is TGTGCCAGCAGTTTATTTGGGGCAGTAGGGTACACTGAAGCTTTCTTT.

The chain joins TRBV20-1 to TRBJ1-1, with 8 bases aligning to TRBD1. Germline V gene data show CDR1 as DFQATT and CDR2 as SNEGSKA (reference sequence). CDR3 length: 11 amino acids. The CDR3 protein is CTGQGVTEAFF. The CDR3 DNA reads TGCACAGGACAGGGTGTGACTGAAGCTTTCTTT.

This chain's CDR3 is CASSDPRGVGTSPLHF. The CDR3, as DNA: TGTGCCAGCAGTGACCCGCGGGGGGTCGGGACTTCACCCCTCCACTTT. The chain couples TRBV12-3 or TRBV12-4 to TRBJ1-6, with D possibly TRBD1 on 5 matching bases. V lost 5 bases, J lost 9 bases, and 20 bases lay in between. This CDR3 is built from 16 residues.

The chain combines TRBV3-1 with TRBJ2-4; TRBD2 matches 10 bases. The J call may not be correct, given that the DNA end is closer to TRBJ2-5. The CDR3 covers 16 residues. Germline values: CDR1 LGHDT, CDR2 YNNKEL (reference sequence). DNA of the CDR3: TGTGCCAGCAACCCGAGGGGACTAGCGCTGTTGGAGACCCAGTACTTC. Its protein product is CASNPRGLALLETQYF.

The J gene is TRBJ2-3, the V gene TRBV20-1; D call uncertain. The CDR3 is made up of 15 amino acids. Trimming removed 0 bases at V and 4 bases at J, with 14 bases between. The V gene's germline CDR1 is DFQATT and CDR2 SNEGSKA (reference sequence). The CDR3 region has the DNA TGCAGTGCTAGAGATCCCAGGACCCAAGCAGATACGCAGTATTTT. Translation gives CSARDPRTQADTQYF.

This clonotype was observed a few times. The CDR3: CASSLEGRGETQYF. DNA for the CDR3: TGCGCCAGCAGCTTGGAGGGTAGGGGAGAGACCCAGTACTTC. The J gene is TRBJ2-5, the V gene TRBV5-1; weak D call: TRBD1 (5 bases). Trimming took 0 bases from V and 4 from J, leaving 10 bases between them. Germline V lookup: CDR1 SGHRS, CDR2 YFSETQ. CDR3 length: 14 amino acids.

This clonotype was detected ten times or more. The rearrangement uses TRBV12-3 or TRBV12-4 and TRBJ2-7; D possibly corresponds to TRBD2 (5 bases). V dropped 6 bases and J dropped 4 bases, with 13 bases sitting between them. There are 13 residues in the CDR3. CDR3 DNA sequence: TGTGCCAGCAGCCTCAATACGGGGTACGAGCAGTACTTC. As protein: CASSLNTGYEQYF.

Worth noting for this clonotype: A junction boundary mismatches the germline segment, possibly from a read error. This chain links TRBV4-3 with TRBJ2-5; the D gene could be TRBD1 or TRBD2 (6 bases each). This CDR3 has 15 amino acids. Per germline, CDR1 LGHNA and CDR2 YSLEER. The CDR3 is CAGSQGGGRGETQYF. DNA of the CDR3: TGCGCCGGCAGCCAAGGAGGGGGGAGAGGTGAGACCCAGTACTTC.

CDR3 coding DNA: TGTGCCAGCAACATCCGGGGGGGGTCGAATCAGCCCCAGCATTTT. It encodes CASNIRGGSNQPQHF. J is TRBJ1-5 and V is TRBV6-6; D might be TRBD1 (5 bases). Germline lookup yields CDR1 MNHNY and CDR2 SVGAGI (reference sequence). V was shortened by 7 bases and J by 4 bases, with 17 bases between the two germline ends. CDR3 length: 15 residues.

The V and J genes are TRBV28 and TRBJ2-7; 10 positions agree with TRBD1. Trimming took 5 bases from V and 2 from J; bases not matched to a gene: 6. This CDR3 has 15 residues. CDR1 and CDR2 from the germline V gene are MDHEN and SYDVKM. CDR3 coding DNA: TGTGCCAGCAGTATAACCGGGACAGGGGCCTACGAGCAGTACTTC. Amino acid sequence: CASSITGTGAYEQYF.

This clonotype was detected a few times. This chain joins TRBV12-3 or TRBV12-4 and TRBJ2-7; TRBD1 matches 7 bases. The CDR3 extends over 15 amino acids. V dropped 6 bases and J dropped 7; count of bases not matched to a gene: 15. CDR3 DNA: TGTGCCAGCAGAAAGGGACAGCATCCCACCTGGGAGCAGTACTTC. Its protein is CASRKGQHPTWEQYF.

This chain links TRBV10-3 with TRBJ2-4, with D unresolved. The J call may be wrong; the DNA end is better matched by TRBJ2-5. Germline-derived CDR1 and CDR2 are ENHRY and SYGVKD. This CDR3 is 12 amino acids long. In DNA, the CDR3 is TGTGCCATCAGTGAGTCGTCGAAGACCCAGTACTTC. Translated: CAISESSKTQYF.

This chain uses TRBV29-1 with TRBJ2-7, with D possibly TRBD2 on 6 matching bases. The CDR3 has 13 residues. Germline CDR1 SQVTM, CDR2 ANQGSEA. V shed 7 bases and J shed 7 bases, with 20 bases lying between them. The DNA for the CDR3 is TGCAGCGGACTCACGGGAGTGGTGGATGAGCAGTACTTC. This translates into CSGLTGVVDEQYF.

The chain joins TRBV20-1 to TRBJ2-7; a weak D match, TRBD1 (6 bases). The DNA end lines up better with TRBJ2-5; the J call may be wrong. CDR1 DFQATT and CDR2 SNEGSKA come from the germline V gene (reference sequence). The CDR3 loop spans 14 amino acids. The CDR3 DNA follows: TGCAGTGCTAGCATACTACAGGGTTGGGAGACCCAGTACTTC. It specifies CSASILQGWETQYF.